Presented here are 32 T cell receptor beta chains from one specimen sequenced in a study of read filtering for tumor transcriptome and immune sequencing. Molecular barcoded adaptors covering alpha/delta and beta/gamma chains were used on 400 ng RNA. TCRdb called the reads again in MiXCR, with one record for every CDR3 protein. This sample has more than 100,000 distinct CDR3 sequences; around 13% occur once, and the top ten carry about 10%. Sequencing used a population of CD138-negative cells sorted from bone marrow. The origin of the receptors is a donor at least 40 years old with multiple myeloma.

On this clonotype itself: A much larger clone differs by one base, so this may be a read error. This rearrangement joins TRBV30 to TRBJ2-2, with TRBD2 matching 8 bases. Per germline, CDR1 GTSNPN and CDR2 SVGIG (reference sequence). CDR3 length: 14 residues. The CDR3 bases are TGTGCCAGGAGTGTCTTCAGCGGGAGTTGGGAGCTGTTTTTT. This translates into CARSVFSGSWELFF.

This clonotype has ten or more counts. This chain uses TRBV29-1 with TRBJ1-1, with 12 bases identical to TRBD1. The V gene end was trimmed by 6 bases and the J gene end by 4 bases; junction bases not matched to a gene: 0. This CDR3 is built from 12 residues. Per germline, CDR1 SQVTM and CDR2 ANQGSEA. CDR3 loop: CSVGQGATEAFF. CDR3 coding DNA: TGCAGCGTGGGACAGGGGGCCACTGAAGCTTTCTTT.

This clonotype was observed at least ten times. CDR3 coding DNA: TGCGCCAGCAGCCAAGATAGTTACCAGAGCTTTAATTCACCCCTCCACTTT. Translation gives CASSQDSYQSFNSPLHF. The genes are TRBV4-1 and TRBJ1-6; D is unresolved. Germline CDR1 MGHRA, CDR2 YSYEKL. CDR3 length: 17 amino acids. With 0 bases removed from V and 6 bases from J, the gap between germline ends came to 15 bases.

V gene TRBV5-1 combines with J gene TRBJ1-1, with D perhaps TRBD1 (6 bases). The CDR3 length is 15 residues. The germline gives CDR1 SGHRS, CDR2 YFSETQ. Trimming stripped 3 bases from V and 0 bases from J, with 12 bases between. This CDR3 reads CASSSTGPMNTEAFF. As DNA, the CDR3 is TGCGCCAGCAGCTCAACAGGGCCTATGAACACTGAAGCTTTCTTT.

Many counts were recorded for this clonotype. The junction does not match germline at one end; this may be a read error. The rearrangement joins TRBV10-3 to TRBJ1-1; 11 positions agree with TRBD1. Germline V gene data show CDR1 as ENHRY and CDR2 as SYGVKD. The CDR3 is 19 amino acids. CDR3 DNA: TGTGCTATCAGGTCCGGGACAGGGGGTGCATCCCGAAATAATTATGAAGCTTTCTTT. Translated: CAIRSGTGGASRNNYEAFF.

This chain connects TRBV5-1 to TRBJ2-1, with TRBD1 matching 7 bases. The CDR3 has 13 residues. The ends lost 4 bases at V and 11 bases at J; junction bases unmatched: 9. Germline assignment: CDR1 SGHRS and CDR2 YFSETQ. The CDR3 region has the DNA TGCGCCAGCAGCCCTTCAGGGGGTCAGAAGCAGTTCTTC. Encoded protein: CASSPSGGQKQFF.

Details on this clonotype: A read error may explain this, as a much larger clone is one base away. This chain joins TRBV6-2 or TRBV6-3 and TRBJ2-3; TRBD2 matches 8 bases. Germline lookup yields CDR1 MNHEY and CDR2 SVGEGT. There are 15 residues in the CDR3. The CDR3 bases are TGTGCCAGCAGTTACATCCTAGCGGGCACAGATATGCAGTATTTT. Amino acids: CASSYILAGTDMQYF.

This clonotype was seen repeatedly, ten times or more. This chain links TRBV20-1 with TRBJ2-5; maybe TRBD2 (6 bases). This CDR3 is 16 amino acids long. Germline V gives CDR1 DFQATT, CDR2 SNEGSKA (reference sequence). The ends were cut back, 1 base at V and 3 bases at J, with 18 bases in the middle. The CDR3 sequence: CSARVPLGGIEETQYF. DNA of the CDR3: TGCAGTGCTAGAGTCCCCTTAGGCGGGATTGAAGAGACCCAGTACTTC.

This clonotype was counted at least ten times. V gene TRBV28 combines with J gene TRBJ1-4; tentative D call: TRBD1 (6 bases). This CDR3 contains 17 residues. The germline CDR1 and CDR2 sequences are MDHEN and SYDVKM. Trimming removed 1 base from V and 0 bases from J, with 12 bases in between. The CDR3 loop reads CASSLSGASPTNEKLFF. CDR3 DNA sequence: TGTGCCAGCAGTTTATCGGGGGCCTCCCCAACTAATGAAAAACTGTTTTTT.

This clonotype was seen more than once but under ten times. This chain uses TRBV2 with TRBJ2-4; D remains ambiguous. There are 11 residues in the CDR3. The V and J ends lost 4 bases and 9 bases respectively, with 7 bases between them. Germline lookup yields CDR1 SNHLY and CDR2 FYNNEI. The CDR3 bases are TGTGCCAGCAGTGTTCTTGGCATTCAGTACTTC. Its translation: CASSVLGIQYF.

A note on this clonotype: A much bigger clone sits one base away, suggesting this may be a read error. The chain is built from TRBV19 and TRBJ2-1; 8 bases line up with TRBD2. CDR3 length: 19 residues. CDR1 and CDR2 from the germline V gene are LNHDA and SQIVND (reference sequence). Unmatched junction bases numbered 19, after V lost 6 bases and J lost 3 bases. The CDR3 DNA sequence: TGTGCCAGTAGAATTGGGCTGGGAGCTAGCGGGCCTCGCTACAATGAGCAGTTCTTC. Its translation: CASRIGLGASGPRYNEQFF.

With respect to this clonotype: Its ends do not fully match the called genes, so a read error is possible. This rearrangement joins TRBV20-1 to TRBJ2-5, with TRBD2 matching 9 bases. Germline CDR1 reads DFQATT; CDR2 reads SNEGSKA (reference sequence). CDR3 length: 16 residues. The CDR3 spells CSAPPLAGGNQEAQYF. CDR3 DNA: TGCAGTGCTCCCCCCCTCGCGGGGGGGAACCAAGAGGCCCAGTACTTC.

The sample holds many counts of this clonotype. An end of the junction does not agree with germline; a read error may underlie this. The chain links TRBV25-1 to TRBJ2-7, with 10 bases aligning to TRBD1. The CDR3 sequence is 18 residues long. Germline assignment: CDR1 MGHDK and CDR2 SYGVNS. The CDR3 sequence: CASSEYGRRGQGPYGQYF. The CDR3 DNA reads TGTGCCAGCAGTGAATATGGGAGGAGGGGACAGGGGCCCTACGGGCAGTACTTC.

This clonotype has just a few counts. Germline is not matched at one junction end, which may reflect a read error. The chain joins TRBV3-1 to TRBJ1-5; no reliable D call. Germline V CDR1 and CDR2: LGHDT, YNNKEL (reference sequence). This CDR3 has 14 amino acids. The CDR3 here is CGSSQDAAGQPQHF. In DNA, the CDR3 is TGTGGCAGCAGCCAAGATGCCGCAGGCCAGCCCCAGCATTTT.

This clonotype has a count of ten or more. The chain combines TRBV29-1 with TRBJ2-1, with no clear D. Germline V gene sequence: CDR1 SQVTM, CDR2 ANQGSEA. This CDR3 spans 11 amino acids. Trimming removed 6 bases from V and 4 bases from J, with 7 bases in between. The CDR3, as DNA: TGCAGCGTGAGAAGTTACAATGAGCAGTTCTTC. Encoded protein: CSVRSYNEQFF.

The sample holds many counts of this clonotype. The V gene is TRBV3-1, the J gene TRBJ2-3; D remains unclear. This CDR3 region has 12 residues. CDR1 is LGHDT, CDR2 YNNKEL, per germline (reference sequence). Trimming took off 3 bases at V and 9 bases at J, with 10 bases between the two ends. CDR3 nucleotides: TGTGCCAGCAGCCAGGAGATCGGGACGCAGTATTTT. Residues: CASSQEIGTQYF.

A note on this clonotype: A read error may be the cause here, since a much bigger clone is one base away. The chain combines TRBV3-1 with TRBJ2-2; D is perhaps TRBD2 (5 bases). The CDR3 consists of 15 residues. Germline V CDR1 and CDR2: LGHDT, YNNKEL (reference sequence). CDR3 bases: TGTGCCAGCAGCCAAGACGCGTCCAACACCGGGAAGCTGTTTTTT. Its protein product is CASSQDASNTGKLFF.

About this clonotype: A single base separates this from a much larger clone, so it may be a read error. The rearrangement uses TRBV5-1 and TRBJ1-4; either TRBD1 or TRBD2 may supply D (5 bases each). The end of the DNA is better explained by TRBJ2-3, so the J call may be wrong. The CDR3 runs 14 residues. Germline CDR1 is SGHRS and CDR2 is YFSETQ. CDR3 protein: CASSSGPSTDAQYF. The CDR3, as DNA: TGCGCCAGCAGCTCGGGACCCTCCACGGATGCGCAGTATTTT.

In this sample, this clonotype turned up many times. The chain is built from TRBV6-5 and TRBJ1-1; a weak D match, TRBD1 (6 bases). The CDR3 covers 14 residues. The germline V and J ends were trimmed by 6 bases and 0 bases, with 11 bases remaining between them. CDR1 is MNHEY, CDR2 SVGAGI, per germline. The CDR3 nucleotides read TGTGCCAGCAGGACAAGACAGGTGAACACTGAAGCTTTCTTT. Translating it yields CASRTRQVNTEAFF.

This clonotype was observed at least ten times. V gene TRBV5-5 combines with J gene TRBJ1-1; 9 nucleotides match TRBD1. Germline V CDR1 and CDR2: SGHKS, YYEKEE (reference sequence). The junction had 7 bases not matched to a gene; V was cut back by 4 bases and J by 0 bases. This CDR3 is built from 16 residues. CDR3 in DNA: TGTGCCAGCAGCCTCCGGGGGACAGGGATGAACACTGAAGCTTTCTTT. Amino acids: CASSLRGTGMNTEAFF.

The rearrangement uses TRBV29-1 and TRBJ2-5; tentative D call: TRBD1 (7 bases). V shed 4 bases and J shed 5 bases, with 17 bases lying between them. The CDR3 contains 14 residues. Germline V CDR1 and CDR2: SQVTM, ANQGSEA. CDR3 nucleotides: TGCAGCGTTGGGCGGGACAGCGCCCAGGAGACCCAGTACTTC. Translation: CSVGRDSAQETQYF. The whole variable domain, filled in from reference TRBV29-1 and TRBJ2-5, reads SAVISQKPSRDICQRGTSLTIQCQVDSQVTMMFWYRQQPGQSLTLIATANQGSEATYESGFVIDKFPISRPNLTFSTLTVSNMSPEDSSIYLCSVGRDSAQETQYFGPGTRLLVL.

Ten or more counts support this clonotype. The V and J genes are TRBV24-1 and TRBJ2-1; 9 bases line up with TRBD1. CDR3 size: 16 residues. The germline V gene has CDR1 KGHDR and CDR2 SFDVKD. Trimming took 3 bases from V and 3 from J; bases not matched to a gene: 5. In DNA form, the CDR3 reads TGTGCCACCAGTGATGCTCCGGGACAGGGCTACAATGAGCAGTTCTTC. Its protein product is CATSDAPGQGYNEQFF.

This clonotype was seen at least ten times. The CDR3 reads CSVRGTLYQETQYF. The CDR3 nucleotides read TGCAGCGTCCGCGGGACTTTGTACCAAGAGACCCAGTACTTC. This sequence joins TRBV29-1 and TRBJ2-5; the D gene is possibly TRBD2 (6 bases). CDR3 length: 14 residues. Germline V gene data show CDR1 as SQVTM and CDR2 as ANQGSEA. Trimming took 6 bases from V and 0 from J, leaving 14 bases between them.

This clonotype was found a few times. This chain connects TRBV19 to TRBJ2-3; 8 positions match TRBD1. The CDR3 sequence is 12 residues long. CDR1 and CDR2 from the germline V gene are LNHDA and SQIVND (reference sequence). CDR3 nucleotide sequence: TGTGCGACAGGGGCCGGGCCAGATACGCAGTATTTT. Translating gives CATGAGPDTQYF.

Ten or more counts support this clonotype. The V call is TRBV4-2, the J call TRBJ2-1; weak D call: TRBD2 (5 bases). V was pared by 3 bases and J by 4 bases, with 19 bases between. The CDR3 length is 17 residues. Looked up from germline, CDR1 is LGHNA and CDR2 is YNFKEQ. CDR3 loop: CASSQTAREGAYNEQFF. The CDR3 coding sequence is TGTGCCAGCAGCCAGACCGCCAGAGAGGGTGCTTACAATGAGCAGTTCTTC.

This clonotype was seen repeatedly, ten times or more. The gene calls are TRBV20-1 and TRBJ1-5; D not certain. V dropped 2 bases and J dropped 5 bases, with 13 bases sitting between them. The germline gives CDR1 DFQATT, CDR2 SNEGSKA (reference sequence). The CDR3 contains 14 residues. CDR3 region: CSARNQYQDQPQHF. The CDR3 DNA sequence: TGCAGTGCTAGAAATCAGTACCAAGATCAGCCCCAGCATTTT.

The sample holds many counts of this clonotype. This chain uses TRBV5-1 with TRBJ2-3; D is undetermined. Germline CDR1 and CDR2: SGHRS and YFSETQ. V lost 0 bases to trimming and J lost 4 bases, with 12 bases between them. The CDR3 totals 15 residues. CDR3 in amino acids: CASSLEGSTADTQYF. The CDR3 bases are TGCGCCAGCAGCTTGGAGGGCAGTACCGCAGATACGCAGTATTTT.

This clonotype was picked up many times. The chain combines TRBV3-1 with TRBJ1-2, with TRBD1 matching over 7 bases. CDR3 length equals 15 residues. The junction had 13 bases not matched to a gene; V was cut back by 4 bases and J by 8 bases. From germline, CDR1 is LGHDT and CDR2 YNNKEL (reference sequence). CDR3 coding DNA: TGTGCCAGCAGCCCACGGACCGTGACAGGGAGAGGCTACACCTTC. Protein: CASSPRTVTGRGYTF. Based on the CDR3 plus reference TRBV3-1 and TRBJ1-2, the full variable domain is DTAVSQTPKYLVTQMGNDKSIKCEQNLGHDTMYWYKQDSKKFLKIMFSYNNKELIINETVPNRFSPKSPDKAHLNLHINSLELGDSAVYFCASSPRTVTGRGYTFGSGTRLTVV.

At least ten counts were recorded for this clonotype. The chain uses TRBV5-1 and TRBJ2-1; D is tentatively TRBD1 or TRBD2 (5 bases each). CDR1 and CDR2 (germline): SGHRS, YFSETQ. This CDR3 contains 14 residues. V dropped 1 base and J dropped 4 bases, with 9 bases sitting between them. CDR3 DNA sequence: TGCGCCAGCAGCTTGTGGGACGAATACAATGAGCAGTTCTTC. This codes for CASSLWDEYNEQFF.

This clonotype has a count of ten or more. The CDR3 nucleotides are TGCAGTGCTAGAGATCTACTGGGCGGTCGCAGAGAAAATGAGCAGTTCTTC. It is translated as CSARDLLGGRRENEQFF. V and J are TRBV20-1 and TRBJ2-1; D remains ambiguous. Germline-derived CDR1 and CDR2 are DFQATT and SNEGSKA (reference sequence). V lost 0 bases and J 7 bases, leaving 22 bases between the germline ends. The CDR3 runs to 17 residues.

The table lists this clonotype with many counts. V gene TRBV29-1 combines with J gene TRBJ2-5; weak D call: TRBD1 (5 bases). Trimming left V 6 bases short and J 4 bases short, with 15 bases between. The length of the CDR3 is 13 residues. The germline CDR1 and CDR2 sequences are SQVTM and ANQGSEA. The CDR3 region has the DNA TGCAGCGTCCTGACAGTCTCTGGAGAGACCCAGTACTTC. Its protein is CSVLTVSGETQYF.

In its sample, this clonotype was seen many times. This rearrangement joins TRBV5-1 to TRBJ2-3; tentative D call: TRBD2 (5 bases). CDR1 and CDR2 from the germline V gene are SGHRS and YFSETQ. The V gene lost 2 bases and the J gene lost 2 bases, with 21 bases spanning the gap. The CDR3 is 18 residues long. This CDR3 reads CASSLSPFRGHYTDTQYF. For the CDR3, the DNA is TGCGCCAGCAGCTTATCCCCCTTCCGGGGTCACTACACAGATACGCAGTATTTT.